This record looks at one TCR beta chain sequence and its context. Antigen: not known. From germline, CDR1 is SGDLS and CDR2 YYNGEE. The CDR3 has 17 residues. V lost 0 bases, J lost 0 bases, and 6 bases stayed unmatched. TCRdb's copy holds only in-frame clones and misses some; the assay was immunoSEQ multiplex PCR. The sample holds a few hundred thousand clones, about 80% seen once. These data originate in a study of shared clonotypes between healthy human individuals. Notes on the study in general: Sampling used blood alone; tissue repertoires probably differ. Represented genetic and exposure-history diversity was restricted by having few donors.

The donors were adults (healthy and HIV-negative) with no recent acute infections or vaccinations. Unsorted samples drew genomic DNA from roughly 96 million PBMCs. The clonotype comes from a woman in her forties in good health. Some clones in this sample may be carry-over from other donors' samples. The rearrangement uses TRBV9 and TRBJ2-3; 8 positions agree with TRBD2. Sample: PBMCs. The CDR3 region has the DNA TGTGCCAGCAGCGTAGCGGGAGGGCCGCATAGCACAGATACGCAGTATTTT. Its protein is CASSVAGGPHSTDTQYF.